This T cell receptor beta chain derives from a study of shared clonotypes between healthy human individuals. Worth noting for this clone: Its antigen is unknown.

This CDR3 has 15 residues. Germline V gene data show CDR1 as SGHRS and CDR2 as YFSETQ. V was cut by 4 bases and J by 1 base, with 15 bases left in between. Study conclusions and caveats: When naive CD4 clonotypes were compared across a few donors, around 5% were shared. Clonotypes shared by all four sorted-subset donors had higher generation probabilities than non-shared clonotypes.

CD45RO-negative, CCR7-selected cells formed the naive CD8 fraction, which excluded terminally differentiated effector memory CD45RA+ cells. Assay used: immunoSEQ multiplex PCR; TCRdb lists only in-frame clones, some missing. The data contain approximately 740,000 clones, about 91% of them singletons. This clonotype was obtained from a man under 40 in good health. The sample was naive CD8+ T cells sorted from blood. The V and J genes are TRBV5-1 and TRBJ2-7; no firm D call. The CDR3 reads CASSVSMPASYEQYF. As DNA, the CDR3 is TGCGCCAGCAGCGTTTCAATGCCAGCATCCTACGAGCAGTACTTC.